The sequence of this T cell receptor beta chain was determined in a study of radiotherapy plus CTLA-4 blockade in lung cancer. Sequenced by immunoSEQ multiplex PCR; TCRdb stores in-frame clones only, minus some. There are about 87,000 clones in the sample; 70% to 90% occur only once, and 16% lies in the top ten. Enrolled patients, whose metastatic non-small-cell lung cancer was chemo-refractory, received focal radiation plus CTLA-4 blockade with ipilimumab. V was trimmed by 1 base and J by 0 bases, leaving 7 bases between them. The germline gives CDR1 SGHTA, CDR2 FQGNSA. This CDR3 has 15 residues. The sequences come from peripheral blood, collected from a patient treated with radiotherapy plus ipilimumab. The rearrangement links TRBV7-2 to TRBJ1-3; D possibly corresponds to TRBD1 (5 bases). The receptor was isolated from a human donor with non-small cell lung cancer that progressed on radiotherapy plus ipilimumab. CDR3 in amino acids: CASSLGQFSGNTIYF. In DNA form, the CDR3 reads TGTGCCAGCAGCTTAGGACAGTTCTCTGGAAACACCATATATTTT.